This T cell receptor beta chain was documented in a study of radiotherapy plus CTLA-4 blockade in lung cancer. The CDR3 covers 15 residues. Germline CDR1 and CDR2: MDHEN and SYDVKM. Unmatched junction bases numbered 6, after V lost 5 bases and J lost 2 bases. TCRdb keeps only in-frame clones here, not all; method: immunoSEQ multiplex PCR. The repertoire holds 55,000 or so clones, 70% to 85% seen once, with 5% to 7.5% in the top ten. The sample consisted of peripheral blood, taken from a patient treated with radiotherapy plus ipilimumab. This clonotype was obtained from a human donor with non-small cell lung cancer whose response to radiotherapy plus ipilimumab could not be evaluated. The V gene is TRBV28, the J gene TRBJ2-1; TRBD2 aligns across 7 bases. In DNA, the CDR3 is TGTGCCAGCAGTCCAACTCGGGGGGCCTACAATGAGCAGTTCTTC. This translates into CASSPTRGAYNEQFF.